This T cell receptor (beta chain) was captured by sequencing in a study of follicular helper T cells after annual influenza vaccination. Study overall: Some donors were sampled over the 2013-2014, 2014-2015 and 2015-2016 vaccinations. Study-wide findings and caveats: Rare clonotypes were missed; only 10-20% of cells gave TCRB.

Described time point: 2014-2015 season, pre-vaccination. Before and after seasonal inactivated influenza vaccination, adults gave blood for sorting CD4 subsets for sequencing. ICOS+CD38+ and ICOS-CD38- fractions were sorted from non-naive CD4+CXCR5+PD-1+ cells. TCRdb keeps only in-frame clones here, not all; method: immunoSEQ multiplex PCR. The profile shows roughly 10,000 clones, about 77% of them singletons. About this clone: Its antigen is as yet unknown.

Sequences were derived from CXCR5+ CD38- circulating T follicular helper cells from blood, sampled on the day of influenza vaccination. Subset in this sample: circulating Tfh, non-naive CD4+CXCR5+PD-1+ (ICOS+CD38+ or ICOS-CD38-). This receptor was obtained from an adult who received the influenza vaccine.

The CDR3 DNA reads as TGTGCCAGCAGTGAATCCCGGGGGGCTACGCAGTATTTT. This gives the protein CASSESRGATQYF. This chain joins TRBV2 and TRBJ2-3, with D possibly being TRBD2 (7 bases). Between the trimmed V and J ends, which lost 2 bases and 8 bases, there was a span of 11 bases. CDR1 is SNHLY, CDR2 FYNNEI, per germline. The CDR3 is 13 residues long. Filled out from reference TRBV2 and TRBJ2-3, the complete variable domain reads EPEVTQTPSHQVTQMGQEVILRCVPISNHLYFYWYRQILGQKVEFLVSFYNNEISEKSEIFDDQFSVERPDGSNFTLKIRSTKLEDSAMYFCASSESRGATQYFGPGTRLTVL.